Following are 15 T cell receptor beta chains from one sample sequenced in a study of a mutant IDH1 vaccine in newly diagnosed glioma. For these receptors, no antigen is known. Method: immunoSEQ multiplex PCR; TCRdb's copy keeps in-frame clones and lacks some. The sample has around 58,000 clones; around 81% are singletons. The time point was: week 5, during vaccination. Alongside topical imiquimod, each dose of vaccine comprised 300 ug of mutant IDH1 20-mer peptide. The input for sequencing was PBMCs, taken from a glioma patient whose treatment included an IDH1 peptide vaccine. Receptor source: a man in his thirties or forties with glioma.

The V gene is TRBV28, the J gene TRBJ1-2, with no clear D. Per the germline V gene, CDR1 is MDHEN and CDR2 is SYDVKM. This CDR3 spans 16 amino acids. Trimming shortened V by 3 bases and J by 3 bases, and 17 bases separated the two germline ends. CDR3 sequence (DNA): TGTGCCAGCAGTTTGGTTCCATTCCTGACTTACTATGGCTACACCTTC. Protein: CASSLVPFLTYYGYTF.

The gene calls are TRBV6-6 and TRBJ2-5; 11 nucleotides match TRBD2. The CDR3 is 16 amino acids. CDR1 and CDR2 from the germline V gene are MNHNY and SVGAGI (reference sequence). V lost 6 bases, J lost 4 bases, and 10 bases stayed unmatched. The CDR3 sequence is CASSYPFTSGGETQYF. The DNA for the CDR3 is TGTGCCAGCAGCTATCCGTTCACTAGCGGGGGAGAGACCCAGTACTTC.

The sample holds one count of this clone. The same CDR3 also results from other DNA sequences found in this sample. The chain recombines TRBV19 with TRBJ2-7; D call uncertain. Between the trimmed V and J ends, which lost 1 base and 1 base, there was a span of 8 bases. CDR3 size: 14 residues. Germline loops: CDR1 LNHDA, CDR2 SQIVND (reference sequence). For the CDR3, the DNA is TGTGCCAGTAGTATAGGGCAGGCGTCCTACGAGCAGTACTTC. This encodes CASSIGQASYEQYF.

This CDR3 reads CASKSRRGNTEAFF. The DNA of the CDR3 is TGCGCCAGCAAAAGTCGCAGGGGGAACACTGAAGCTTTCTTT. This chain uses TRBV10-2 with TRBJ1-1, with a possible D match to TRBD1 (6 bases). V lost 7 bases and J lost 1, with 13 bases in between. The CDR3 length is 14 residues. CDR1 WSHSY and CDR2 SAAADI come from the germline V gene.

The chain uses TRBV7-7 and TRBJ2-5; the D call may be TRBD1 or TRBD2 (5 bases each). Near its end, the DNA agrees better with TRBJ2-7, so the J call may be wrong. Germline CDR1 and CDR2: SSHAT and FNYEAQ (reference sequence). The CDR3 runs 14 residues. The CDR3: CASSPGVGAYEQYF. The CDR3 DNA follows: TGTGCCAGCAGCCCCGGGGTGGGGGCCTACGAGCAGTACTTC.

V is TRBV5-1 and J is TRBJ1-6; D not resolved. The CDR3 is 13 amino acids. Germline values: CDR1 SGHRS, CDR2 YFSETQ. Trimming left V 4 bases short and J 7 bases short, with 9 bases between. The DNA for the CDR3 is TGCGCCAGCAGCCGCGAGGAAAATTCACCCCTCCACTTT. This sequence encodes CASSREENSPLHF.

The chain couples TRBV6-1 to TRBJ2-5; D is uncertain. Germline CDR1 and CDR2: MNHNS and SASEGT. Trimming stripped 6 bases from V and 1 base from J, with 3 bases between. The CDR3 covers 11 residues. The DNA of the CDR3 is TGTGCCAGCAGCTTCCAAGAGACCCAGTACTTC. Protein: CASSFQETQYF.

This chain links TRBV6-6 with TRBJ2-7; 7 bases fit TRBD2. Unmatched junction bases numbered 10, after V lost 8 bases and J lost 3 bases. Germline CDR1 is MNHNY and CDR2 is SVGAGI (reference sequence). This CDR3 is built from 14 residues. The CDR3 loop reads CASGKGTTYYEQYF. DNA for the CDR3: TGTGCCAGCGGGAAAGGGACTACCTACTACGAGCAGTACTTC.

This clone was observed a single time. This chain links TRBV14 with TRBJ1-1; 7 bases fit TRBD1. The CDR3 runs to 13 residues. J gave up 3 bases and V 5 bases, and 3 bases lay outside the gene matches. Germline CDR1 SGHDN, CDR2 FVKESK. The CDR3 region has the DNA TGTGCCAGCAGCTTTGGACAGGACACTGAAGCTTTCTTT. Translation gives CASSFGQDTEAFF.

The J gene is TRBJ2-7, the V gene TRBV7-9, with TRBD1 as a possible D gene (7 bases). V lost 5 bases, J lost 4 bases, and 18 bases lay in between. From germline, CDR1 is SEHNR and CDR2 FQNEAQ (reference sequence). CDR3 size: 15 residues. CDR3 loop: CASSPRDSHSYEQYF. CDR3 nucleotides: TGTGCCAGCAGCCCGCGGGACAGTCACTCTTACGAGCAGTACTTC.

V usage is TRBV4-1 and J usage is TRBJ1-5; 8 positions match TRBD1. V shed 3 bases and J 6 bases; nucleotides not matched to a gene: 13. The CDR3 has 17 residues. Germline CDR1 is MGHRA and CDR2 is YSYEKL. The DNA of the CDR3 is TGCGCCAGCAGCCACAATCTTTTGGGACAGGCAGTTCAGCCCCAGCATTTT. Translating it yields CASSHNLLGQAVQPQHF.

This chain connects TRBV10-1 to TRBJ2-4; D may be TRBD2 (6 bases). V lost 0 bases to trimming and J lost 1 base, with 13 bases between them. Germline V gene data show CDR1 as WNHNN and CDR2 as SYGVQD (reference sequence). The CDR3 spans 17 residues. The CDR3 spells CASSESNGGLAKNIQYF. The CDR3 nucleotides read TGCGCCAGCAGTGAGTCGAATGGGGGACTTGCCAAAAACATTCAGTACTTC.

In this sample, this clone turned up once. V is TRBV5-5 and J is TRBJ2-1, with 8 bases lining up with TRBD1. Trimming removed 0 bases from V and 1 base from J; junction bases left unmatched: 6. Germline CDR1 is SGHKS and CDR2 is YYEKEE (reference sequence). This CDR3 region has 17 residues. CDR3: CASSLGDRRLSYNEQFF. The CDR3 DNA is TGTGCCAGCAGCTTGGGGGACAGGCGACTTTCCTACAATGAGCAGTTCTTC.

This chain uses TRBV19 with TRBJ1-2; no clear D gene. The CDR3 totals 10 residues. Germline assignment: CDR1 LNHDA and CDR2 SQIVND (reference sequence). Trimming removed 5 bases from V and 5 bases from J, with 3 bases in between. CDR3 in amino acids: CASSDYGYTF. The CDR3 nucleotides are TGTGCCAGTAGTGATTATGGCTACACCTTC.

J is TRBJ2-7 and V is TRBV9; TRBD2 might be the D (6 bases). Trimming took off 2 bases at V and 1 base at J, with 13 bases between the two ends. Germline values: CDR1 SGDLS, CDR2 YYNGEE. The CDR3 covers 15 residues. The CDR3 DNA reads TGTGCCAGCAGCGTTGGAGGGGCGTCTTCCTACGAGCAGTACTTC. It codes for CASSVGGASSYEQYF.